This record looks at one T cell receptor (beta chain) sequence and its context. Sequencing used immunoSEQ multiplex PCR; TCRdb keeps in-frame clones, though not all of them. The profile shows 40,000 to 60,000 clones, 86% of them singletons. The CDR3 runs to 15 residues. Germline V gives CDR1 KGHDR, CDR2 SFDVKD. Trimming pared 4 bases from V and 5 bases from J, leaving 13 bases between. The data stem from a study of control samples from healthy donors and cancer patients. The source material was PBMCs. The receptor was derived from a woman aged 50 to 60 with lung cancer. The chain combines TRBV24-1 with TRBJ2-2; no definite D call. CDR3 sequence reads: CATSDPGRQTGELFF. The CDR3 DNA follows: TGTGCCACCAGTGACCCTGGCAGACAAACCGGGGAGCTGTTTTTT.